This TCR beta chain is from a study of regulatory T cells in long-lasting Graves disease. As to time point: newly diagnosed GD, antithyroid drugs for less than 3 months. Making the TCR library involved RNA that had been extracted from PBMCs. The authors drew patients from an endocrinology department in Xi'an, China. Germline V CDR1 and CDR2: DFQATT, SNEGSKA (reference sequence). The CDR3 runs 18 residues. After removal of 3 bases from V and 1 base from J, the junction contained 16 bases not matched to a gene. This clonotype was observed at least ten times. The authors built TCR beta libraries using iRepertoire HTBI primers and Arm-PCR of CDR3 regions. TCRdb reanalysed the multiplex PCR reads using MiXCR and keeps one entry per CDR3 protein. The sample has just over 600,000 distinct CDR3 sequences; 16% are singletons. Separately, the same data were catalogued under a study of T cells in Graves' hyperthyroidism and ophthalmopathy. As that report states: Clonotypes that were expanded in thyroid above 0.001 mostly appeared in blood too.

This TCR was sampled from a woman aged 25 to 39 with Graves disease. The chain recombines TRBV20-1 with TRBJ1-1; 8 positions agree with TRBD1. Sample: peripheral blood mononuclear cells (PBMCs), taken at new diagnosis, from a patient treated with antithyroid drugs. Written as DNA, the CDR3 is TGCAGTGCTAGGCCTCTGCTTATCCGGGACAGGAGGAACACTGAAGCTTTCTTT. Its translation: CSARPLLIRDRRNTEAFF.